The 7 T cell receptor beta chains listed next were all sequenced from one sample in a study of CD8+CD57+ T cells in acquired aplastic anemia (dated by TCRdb to between 2018 and 2020). Patients chosen for sequencing had shown expansion of CD8+CD57+ cells by flow cytometry. The sequencer listed for this sample is Illumina HiSeq 2000. TCR beta VDJ combination and CDR3 sequence profiling used genomic DNA as the template. The public reads were reprocessed in TCRdb via fastp at Q25 and MiXCR, keeping in-frame beta chains. A single entry per CDR3 protein holds the most common genes and DNA from its merged rows. Within this sample are a few hundred thousand distinct CDR3 sequences, with 56% of them counted one time only. In total, the top ten clones hold under 1.5% of the sample. Material: sorted CD4+, CD8+, or CD8+CD57+ T cells (not recorded which) from PBMCs. The receptors were gathered from a human donor with aplastic anemia.

This clonotype has a count of ten or more. V is TRBV7-9 and J is TRBJ2-7; 7 nucleotides align to TRBD1. This CDR3 contains 15 residues. The J segment lost 5 bases and the V segment lost 2 bases, leaving 9 bases of the junction unmatched. Germline assignment: CDR1 SEHNR and CDR2 FQNEAQ (reference sequence). CDR3 in DNA: TGTGCCAGCAGCTTAAGGGGCGCAGGGGGAAACGAGCAGTACTTC. Protein product: CASSLRGAGGNEQYF.

The J gene is TRBJ2-3, the V gene TRBV12-3 or TRBV12-4; maybe TRBD2 (6 bases). Trimming took off 3 bases at V and 1 base at J, with 17 bases between the two ends. CDR3 length equals 17 residues. As DNA, the CDR3 is TGTGCCAGCAGTTTCGGCCCGGGACTTCAGGGCACAGATACGCAGTATTTT. It translates to CASSFGPGLQGTDTQYF.

This chain joins TRBV7-9 and TRBJ2-1, with D unclear. Deletions cut 5 bases from V and 10 bases from J, with 18 bases between. The CDR3 totals 14 residues. Looked up from germline, CDR1 is SEHNR and CDR2 is FQNEAQ (reference sequence). The CDR3 coding sequence is TGTGCCAGCAGCCCGAAGTACTGGGTCGTCGAGCAGTTCTTC. Amino acid sequence: CASSPKYWVVEQFF.

This clonotype was seen only once. The chain recombines TRBV7-9 with TRBJ1-2; TRBD1 is a possible D gene (5 bases). With 2 bases removed from V and 7 bases from J, the gap between germline ends came to 17 bases. The CDR3 runs 15 residues. Germline lookup yields CDR1 SEHNR and CDR2 FQNEAQ (reference sequence). CDR3 sequence: CASSLLQGDDRGYTF. The DNA for the CDR3 is TGTGCCAGCAGCTTATTGCAAGGGGACGATCGTGGCTACACCTTC.

V and J are TRBV2 and TRBJ2-7; D ambiguous. V shed 2 bases and J shed 4 bases, with 9 bases lying between them. The CDR3 runs to 13 residues. Germline CDR1 is SNHLY and CDR2 is FYNNEI. Here the CDR3 DNA reads TGTGCCAGCAGTGAACAGGCTGAGTACGAGCAGTACTTC. This codes for CASSEQAEYEQYF.

Concerning this clonotype itself: Sequence at one end of the junction differs from germline and may be a read error. In DNA form, the CDR3 reads TGCGCCAGCAGCTTACAGACAGTCTCGAACACCGGGGAGCTGTTTTTT. It specifies CASSLQTVSNTGELFF. The chain is built from TRBV5-4 and TRBJ2-2; the D gene is possibly TRBD1 (5 bases). Germline V CDR1 and CDR2: SGHNT, YYREEE (reference sequence). This CDR3 comprises 16 residues.

Many counts were recorded for this clonotype. The rearrangement joins TRBV6-5 to TRBJ2-7; D tentatively reads TRBD1 or TRBD2 (5 bases each). The V end was cut by 0 bases, the J end by 0 bases, with 9 bases between. This CDR3 has 15 amino acids. CDR1 and CDR2 from the germline V gene are MNHEY and SVGAGI. This chain's CDR3 is CASSYSGTSSYEQYF. The CDR3 DNA reads TGTGCCAGCAGTTACTCCGGGACCAGCTCCTACGAGCAGTACTTC.